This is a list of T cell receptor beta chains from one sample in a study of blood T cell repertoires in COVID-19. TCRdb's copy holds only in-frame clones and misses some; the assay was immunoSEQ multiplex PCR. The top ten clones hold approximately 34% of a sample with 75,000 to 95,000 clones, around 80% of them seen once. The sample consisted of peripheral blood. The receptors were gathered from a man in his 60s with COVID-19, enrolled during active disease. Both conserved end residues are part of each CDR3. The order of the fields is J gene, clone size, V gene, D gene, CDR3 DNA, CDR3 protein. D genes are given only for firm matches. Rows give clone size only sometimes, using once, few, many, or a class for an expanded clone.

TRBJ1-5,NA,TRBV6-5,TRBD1,TGTGCCAGCAGCTCAGACAGGGTTCAGCCCCAGCATTTT,CASSSDRVQPQHF
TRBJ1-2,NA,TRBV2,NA,TGTGCCAGCAGTGCGGAGACTTCTAACTATGGCTACACCTTC,CASSAETSNYGYTF
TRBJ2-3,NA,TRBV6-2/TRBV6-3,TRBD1,TGTGCCAGCAGTCCCCTCCCGGGACAGTACACAGATACGCAGTATTTT,CASSPLPGQYTDTQYF
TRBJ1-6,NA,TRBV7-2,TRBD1,TGTGCCAGCAGCTTAAGTTCAGGGGGCAATTCACCCCTCCACTTT,CASSLSSGGNSPLHF
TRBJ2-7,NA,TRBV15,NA,TGTGCCACCAGCGGCACGTCTGGGCTAGCGTGGGAGCAGTACTTC,CATSGTSGLAWEQYF
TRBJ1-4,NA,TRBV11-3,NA,TGTGCCAGCGCGAGGAGTCGTGGAGAAAAACTGTTTTTT,CASARSRGEKLFF
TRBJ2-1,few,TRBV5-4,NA,TGTGCCAGCAGTTTGACAGGTGAGCAGTTCTTC,CASSLTGEQFF
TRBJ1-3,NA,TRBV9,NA,TGTGCCAGCAGCGTCCCCCGAACCGGTTCTGGAAACACCATATATTTT,CASSVPRTGSGNTIYF
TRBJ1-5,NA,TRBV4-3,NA,TGCGCCAGCAGCCCCAGGGAGGGTCAGCCCCAGCATTTT,CASSPREGQPQHF
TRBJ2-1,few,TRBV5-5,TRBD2,TGTGCCAGCAGCTCGCTAGGGACTAGCGGGGGCAATGAGCAGTTCTTC,CASSSLGTSGGNEQFF
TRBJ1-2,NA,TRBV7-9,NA,TGTGCCAGCAGCTTAGCCGGGGAGGCGGCCGTCTATGGCTACACCTTC,CASSLAGEAAVYGYTF
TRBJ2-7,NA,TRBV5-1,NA,TGCGCCAGCAGCTTCCGGAGCTCCTACGAGCAGTACTTC,CASSFRSSYEQYF
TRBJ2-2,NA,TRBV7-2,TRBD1,TGTGCCAGCAGCTTAAGGACAGGGAACACCGGGGAGCTGTTTTTT,CASSLRTGNTGELFF
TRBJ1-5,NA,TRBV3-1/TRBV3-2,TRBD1,TGTGCCAGCAGCCAAGGGACAGGAGGAATTCAGCCCCAGCATTTT,CASSQGTGGIQPQHF
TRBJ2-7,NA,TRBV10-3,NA,TGTGCCGTATCAATAGGGGCCTACGAGCAGTACTTC,CAVSIGAYEQYF
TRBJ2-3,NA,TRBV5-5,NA,TGTCCCAGCCGCTTGGGCGGGGGCGGGCGGGCCCTCCCTGGGTATTTT,CPSRLGGGGRALPGYF
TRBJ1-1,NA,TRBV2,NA,TGTGCCTTCAACGGTGAGCTTAGCACTGAAGCTTTCTTT,CAFNGELSTEAFF
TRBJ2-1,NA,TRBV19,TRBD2,TGTGCCAGTAGTATAGCGGGGGGGCCTCAGGAGCAGTTCTTC,CASSIAGGPQEQFF
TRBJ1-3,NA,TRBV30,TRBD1,TGTGCCTGGAGTGTATACCGACAGGGGAGACGCTCTGGAAACACCATATATTTT,CAWSVYRQGRRSGNTIYF
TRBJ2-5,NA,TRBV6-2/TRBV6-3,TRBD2,TGTGCCAGCAGTTTGACTAGCGGGGGGGTCGGGACCCAGTACTTC,CASSLTSGGVGTQYF
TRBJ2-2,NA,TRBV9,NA,TGTGCCAGCAGCCCAGGACTGCCGACCGGGGAGCTGTTTTTT,CASSPGLPTGELFF
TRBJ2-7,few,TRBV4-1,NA,TGCGCCAGCAGCCAAGTTCACGGTGCCTACGAGCAGTACTTC,CASSQVHGAYEQYF
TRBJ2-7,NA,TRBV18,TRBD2,TGTGCCAGCTCACCAGGGACTAATATCGAGCAGTACTTC,CASSPGTNIEQYF
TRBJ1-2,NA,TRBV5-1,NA,TGCGCCAGCAGCTTGGAGAGAGACTATGGCTACACCTTC,CASSLERDYGYTF